This passage covers 7 T cell receptor beta chains from one sample sequenced in a study of T cell repertoires in cytomegalovirus infection. No antigen has been assigned to these receptors. TCRdb independently ran MiXCR on the reads; one entry per CDR3 protein. The repertoire holds roughly 45,000 distinct CDR3 sequences, with around 20% as singletons. Sequenced material: PBMCs, sequenced either directly or after in vitro stimulation (not recorded which). The receptors derive from a human donor in good health (CMV status not recorded). Some clones in this sample may be carry-over from other donors' samples.

The chain has TRBV20-1 and TRBJ2-5, with D possibly matching TRBD2 (7 bases). The CDR3 has 15 residues. CDR1 is DFQATT, CDR2 SNEGSKA, per germline (reference sequence). The V end lost 6 bases, the J end lost 1 base, and 18 bases lay between the germline ends. The CDR3 here is CSAIPGRGPQETQYF. In nucleotides, the CDR3 is TGCAGTGCCATACCCGGGCGGGGGCCCCAAGAGACCCAGTACTTC.

Many counts were recorded for this clonotype. The chain carries TRBV7-2 and TRBJ2-7; 9 positions match TRBD2. CDR3 length: 16 amino acids. Germline CDR1 SGHTA, CDR2 FQGNSA. Unmatched junction bases numbered 6, after V lost 2 bases and J lost 1 base. The CDR3 here is CASSLYAGGGSYEQYF. The CDR3 DNA sequence: TGTGCCAGCAGCTTATATGCGGGGGGGGGGTCCTACGAGCAGTACTTC.

This clonotype came up a few times. The V and J genes are TRBV12-3 or TRBV12-4 and TRBJ2-7, with D possibly being TRBD2 (6 bases). Between the trimmed V and J ends, which lost 6 bases and 6 bases, there was a span of 12 bases. The CDR3 spans 12 residues. CDR3 loop: CASSPPGGEQYF. Here the CDR3 DNA reads TGTGCCAGCAGCCCCCCCGGGGGCGAGCAGTACTTC.

This clonotype was recorded at least ten times. The rearrangement links TRBV11-2 to TRBJ2-5; 10 nucleotides agree with TRBD2. V was pared by 2 bases and J by 5 bases, with 11 bases of the junction left unmatched. Germline V gene sequence: CDR1 SGHAT, CDR2 FQNNGV. The CDR3 has 17 residues. The CDR3 DNA reads as TGTGCCAGCAGCTTACTTCTTCTAGCGGGGGTCAGCGAGACCCAGTACTTC. Its protein product is CASSLLLLAGVSETQYF.

Many counts were recorded for this clonotype. One junction end does not reproduce the germline sequence, and a read error may be involved. The V call is TRBV12-3 or TRBV12-4, the J call TRBJ2-3, with 8 bases fitting TRBD1. This CDR3 region has 16 residues. CDR3 amino acids: CASSVAGTGDTDTQYF. The CDR3 DNA is TGTGCCAGCAGTGTAGCCGGGACAGGAGACACAGATACGCAGTATTTT.

This clonotype has just a few counts. The chain uses TRBV14 and TRBJ2-1; D gene uncertain. Trimming pared 4 bases from V and 8 bases from J, leaving 12 bases between. The CDR3 has 13 amino acids. Germline loops: CDR1 SGHDN, CDR2 FVKESK. CDR3 sequence: CASSPLEFHEQFF. The DNA of the CDR3 is TGTGCCAGCAGCCCCCTAGAGTTCCATGAGCAGTTCTTC.

The sample holds a few counts of this clonotype. This chain uses TRBV20-1 with TRBJ1-1, with 7 bases identical to TRBD1. The trim removed 2 bases at V and 5 bases at J, leaving 5 bases unmatched. Germline CDR1 and CDR2: DFQATT and SNEGSKA (reference sequence). This CDR3 has 13 amino acids. The CDR3 is CSARRGRFTEAFF. CDR3 coding DNA: TGCAGTGCTAGAAGGGGGCGCTTTACTGAAGCTTTCTTT.